This T cell receptor (beta chain) emerged from a study of identical twins. Points on this clonotype: Its target is not known.

Study results and limitations: Less excess twin sharing appeared in beta out-of-frame sequences. Memory repertoires lacked the insertion deficit that abundant cord blood beta clonotypes showed. The analysis was cross-sectional rather than longitudinal within donors.

CDR3 length equals 14 residues. Looked up from germline, CDR1 is MNHEY and CDR2 is SVGEGT. J was trimmed by 10 bases and V by 3 bases; bases with no gene match: 7. A template switching step contributed a universal primer site, while unique molecular identifiers were present in the cDNA. TCRdb called the 5' RACE reads again in MiXCR, with one record for every CDR3 protein. The sample lists some 1,600,000 distinct CDR3 sequences; more than 30% were seen once. This receptor was taken from a newborn girl in good health. The sample comprised cord blood. The chain is built from TRBV6-2 or TRBV6-3 and TRBJ2-5; 11 positions agree with TRBD2. CDR3 sequence (DNA): TGTGCCAGCAGTTATGGGACTAGCGGTCTCGACCAGTACTTC. It yields the protein CASSYGTSGLDQYF.